This is a list of T cell receptor beta chains from one sample in a study of blood T cell repertoires in COVID-19. Clones were read by immunoSEQ multiplex PCR, and TCRdb kept only the in-frame ones, dropping some. This table holds a few hundred thousand clones, around 80% found once. Source material: PBMCs or T cells enriched from blood (not recorded which). These receptors were taken from a man aged 25-40 years with acute COVID-19. The CDR3 runs from the conserved cysteine through the conserved F or W. A D gene is named only where the DNA matches it firmly. The size field is filled for only some rows; it gives once, few, many or a size class.

abundance | j_gene | d_gene | v_gene | CDR3nt | CDR3aa
. | TRBJ1-4 | . | TRBV14 | TGTGCCAGCAGCCGTGTGAGTGCAACTAATGAAAAACTGTTTTTT | CASSRVSATNEKLFF
. | TRBJ1-5 | . | TRBV11-2 | TGTGCCAGCAGTTCGATGAGACAGCCCCAGCATTTT | CASSSMRQPQHF
. | TRBJ2-5 | TRBD1 | TRBV19 | TGTGCCAGTAGTATAGTACGAGGGGGCAGTGAGACCCAGTACTTC | CASSIVRGGSETQYF
once | TRBJ2-3 | TRBD2 | TRBV18 | TGTGCCAGCTCACCCAGCGGGGTCCCCACAGATACGCAGTATTTT | CASSPSGVPTDTQYF
. | TRBJ1-1 | TRBD1 | TRBV24-1 | TGTGCCACCAGTGCATCGACAGGGAAGACTGAAGCTTTCTTT | CATSASTGKTEAFF
. | TRBJ2-2 | TRBD2 | TRBV29-1 | TGCAGCGTTAGCGGGAGGGCGAACGGGGAGCTGTTTTTT | CSVSGRANGELFF
once | TRBJ2-1 | . | TRBV7-2 | TGTGCCAGCAGCTGGAGGGCATCCTTGGGCTCGGCGGAGCAGTTCTTC | CASSWRASLGSAEQFF
once | TRBJ2-1 | TRBD1 | TRBV19 | TGTGCCAGTAGTATAAAGGGGACAGGGAGCTCCTACAATGAGCAGTTCTTC | CASSIKGTGSSYNEQFF
. | TRBJ2-3 | . | TRBV27 | TGTGCCAGCAGCCAGGGAGATACGCAGTATTTT | CASSQGDTQYF
. | TRBJ1-1 | TRBD1 | TRBV18 | TGTGCCAGCTCACCCACAGGGGGCGAGAACACTGAAGCTTTCTTT | CASSPTGGENTEAFF
. | TRBJ2-3 | . | TRBV7-3 | TGTGCCAGCAGCTTATTGGCTGCTCCCACAGATACGCAGTATTTT | CASSLLAAPTDTQYF
few | TRBJ2-2 | TRBD1 | TRBV19 | TGTGCCAGTCAAGGGACAGGGAGGGTCGGGGAGCTGTTTTTT | CASQGTGRVGELFF
. | TRBJ2-3 | TRBD1 | TRBV20-1 | TGCAGTGCGAGTGGACAGGGCCGCTATTTCACAGATACGCAGTATTTT | CSASGQGRYFTDTQYF
. | TRBJ2-5 | . | TRBV5-1 | TGCGCCAGCAGCACGCAGGGTCCGGCGGTAGGAGAGACCCAGTACTTC | CASSTQGPAVGETQYF
. | TRBJ2-1 | . | TRBV11-3 | TGTGCCAGCAGTTCCGACTCCCCAGGGAATGAGCAGTTCTTC | CASSSDSPGNEQFF
few | TRBJ2-2 | . | TRBV27 | TGTGCCAGCCGAAGGGCCAGGGGTGGCACCGGGGAGCTGTTTTTT | CASRRARGGTGELFF
. | TRBJ2-1 | TRBD2 | TRBV5-4 | TGTGCCAGCAGCTTCGGCGGGGGGTCCTACAATGAGCAGTTCTTC | CASSFGGGSYNEQFF
. | TRBJ1-2 | TRBD1 | TRBV29-1 | TGCAGCGTTGAAGATTCTCTTAGGGCAGGGGGACATGGCTACACCTTC | CSVEDSLRAGGHGYTF
once | TRBJ2-5 | . | TRBV19 | TGTGCCAGTAGTATAGAGGGGCTTCAAGAGACCCAGTACTTC | CASSIEGLQETQYF
. | TRBJ1-2 | . | TRBV24-1 | TGTGCCACCAAGGGGAGGGGGAACTATGGCTACACCTTC | CATKGRGNYGYTF
once | TRBJ1-6 | . | TRBV28 | TGTGCCAGCGGAAGGGGGACCTCCTATAATTCACCCCTCCACTTT | CASGRGTSYNSPLHF
. | TRBJ2-2 | . | TRBV29-1 | TGCAGCGTTGATCCCAGAAACACCGGGGAGCTGTTTTTT | CSVDPRNTGELFF
. | TRBJ2-3 | TRBD2 | TRBV4-3 | TGCGCCAGCAGCCAAGCAGCGGGAAGCACAGATACGCAGTATTTT | CASSQAAGSTDTQYF
. | TRBJ1-1 | . | TRBV2 | TGTGCCAGCAGTGAAGGTTTCGGACAGCCGAACACTGAAGCTTTCTTT | CASSEGFGQPNTEAFF
. | TRBJ2-2 | . | TRBV5-1 | TGCGCCAGCAGCGATTACAGGGGGGAGCTGTTTTTT | CASSDYRGELFF
. | TRBJ1-3 | . | TRBV6-1 | TGTGCCAGCAGTGACTGGTTCGGTTACTCTGGAAACACCATATATTTT | CASSDWFGYSGNTIYF
. | TRBJ1-5 | . | TRBV21-1 | TGTGCCAGCAGCGCCGCGGACAGGGGGAATTATAGCAATCAGCCCCAGCATTTT | CASSAADRGNYSNQPQHF
. | TRBJ1-6 | . | TRBV5-4 | TGTGCCAGCAGGACGAACACTGGACTGGCTTCACCCCTCCACTTT | CASRTNTGLASPLHF
. | TRBJ2-1 | TRBD2 | TRBV7-9 | TGTGCCAGCGTAGCGGGAGAAAGCTACAATGAGCAGTTCTTC | CASVAGESYNEQFF
. | TRBJ1-2 | TRBD1 | TRBV6-5 | TGTGCCAGCAGTTTCCCGGGACAGGGGGTCTATGGCTACACCTTC | CASSFPGQGVYGYTF
. | TRBJ2-2 | . | TRBV11-3 | TGTGCCAGCAGCCCCCGGGGTGCAGGGGCCCACGGGGAGCTGTTTTTT | CASSPRGAGAHGELFF
. | TRBJ1-1 | . | TRBV19 | TGTGCCAGTAGGACAGGCGAAAACACTGAAGCTTTCTTT | CASRTGENTEAFF
. | TRBJ1-5 | . | TRBV4-1 | TGCGCCAGCAGCCAAGGCCCGGGCGGGGGCAATCAGCCCCAGCATTTT | CASSQGPGGGNQPQHF
. | TRBJ1-3 | TRBD1 | TRBV24-1 | TGTGCCACCAGTGATGGGGGTATAGGACAGGCTGGAAACACCATATATTTT | CATSDGGIGQAGNTIYF
. | TRBJ2-3 | . | TRBV19 | TGTGCCAGTAGTGTTACTCCAACCACAGATACGCAGTATTTT | CASSVTPTTDTQYF
few | TRBJ1-2 | . | TRBV28 | TGTGCCACCGAGTTTAACAGTCTTTCCGGCTACACCTTC | CATEFNSLSGYTF
. | TRBJ1-5 | TRBD1 | TRBV6-2/TRBV6-3 | TGTGCCAGCAGTTCGCTTGGGACAGACTATAGCAATCAGCCCCAGCATTTT | CASSSLGTDYSNQPQHF
. | TRBJ1-5 | TRBD1 | TRBV19 | TGTGCCAGTAGTATCGGGACAGGGAGGAATCAGCCCCAGCATTTT | CASSIGTGRNQPQHF
. | TRBJ2-4 | . | TRBV21-1 | TGTGCCAGCAGCAATCCGTCGAGCCGAGGGTCGCAGCCTCTAGCCAAAAACATTCAGTACTTC | CASSNPSSRGSQPLAKNIQYF
. | TRBJ1-4 | TRBD1 | TRBV19 | TGTGCCACCCGGAGATGGGACAGGTCTTCGGGAGATGAAAAACTGTTTTTT | CATRRWDRSSGDEKLFF
. | TRBJ2-5 | TRBD1 | TRBV19 | TGTGCCACCAAGGACAGGGAGCGAACCCAGTACTTC | CATKDRERTQYF
. | TRBJ2-1 | . | TRBV14 | TGTGCCAGCAGCAGAGCCCCACGGAGCTCCTACAATGAGCAGTTCTTC | CASSRAPRSSYNEQFF
once | TRBJ1-5 | TRBD1 | TRBV12-5 | TGTGCTAGTGGTTGTAGGGACAGCTTTTATCAGCCCCAGCATTTT | CASGCRDSFYQPQHF
. | TRBJ1-4 | . | TRBV19 | TGTGCCAGTAGTCAGACAGCAACTAATGAAAAACTGTTTTTT | CASSQTATNEKLFF
few | TRBJ1-3 | . | TRBV20-1 | TGCAGTTCAACTTCTGGAAACACCATATATTTT | CSSTSGNTIYF
. | TRBJ2-1 | . | TRBV12-5 | TGTGCTAGTGGTTTGGCCAGACAGGGAGGCGATGAGCAGTTCTTC | CASGLARQGGDEQFF
. | TRBJ2-2 | TRBD1 | TRBV28 | TGTGCCAGCAGACAGGGGACGAACACCGGGGAGCTGTTTTTT | CASRQGTNTGELFF
. | TRBJ1-1 | . | TRBV7-6 | TGTGCCAGCAGCTTAGGCGGTGATAGACCTGCTTTCTTT | CASSLGGDRPAFF
. | TRBJ2-1 | TRBD2 | TRBV20-1 | TGCAGTGCTAGTAAGGCGGGAGGGCCAAAGGATGAGCAGTTCTTC | CSASKAGGPKDEQFF
. | TRBJ1-2 | . | TRBV7-2 | TGTGCCAGCAGCTTACCCGGGGAGGGGACAAACTTTGGCTACACCTTC | CASSLPGEGTNFGYTF